A selection of T cell receptor beta chains follows, all from one sample in a study of blood T cell repertoires in COVID-19. The protocol was immunoSEQ multiplex PCR, while the TCRdb copy is restricted to in-frame clones and leaves out a portion. Here the sample spans 190,000 or so clones, 70% to 90% being singletons. The sequencing sample was made of peripheral blood. The receptors here all came from an older woman with acute or convalescent COVID-19. The CDR3 runs from the conserved cysteine through the conserved F or W. D genes are given only for firm matches. Not all rows give a size; the values are once, few, many and, for expanded clones, a class.

j_call clone_size v_call d_call cdr3_nt cdr3_aa
TRBJ2-2 NA TRBV7-9 TRBD2 TGTGCCAGCAGCTTAGGCCAGCGGGGGTACACCGGGGAGCTGTTTTTT CASSLGQRGYTGELFF
TRBJ1-5 NA TRBV4-1 NA TGCGCCAGCAGCCAAGATGGTCGAGGGCATCAGCCCCAGCATTTT CASSQDGRGHQPQHF
TRBJ1-2 NA TRBV19 NA TGTGCCAGTAGCCGGGACATTACTAACTATGGCTACACCTTC CASSRDITNYGYTF
TRBJ1-2 NA TRBV18 TRBD1 TGTGCCAGCTCACCAGCAGGGGGCTATGGCTACACCTTC CASSPAGGYGYTF
TRBJ2-4 few TRBV24-1 NA TGTGCCACCAGTGATTCCCGACAGTTAACCAAAAACATTCAGTACTTC CATSDSRQLTKNIQYF
TRBJ1-4 NA TRBV19 NA TGTGCCAGTGGTCTTCCGGGGGGCAATGAAAAACTGTTTTTT CASGLPGGNEKLFF
TRBJ2-3 NA TRBV10-3 TRBD2 TGTGCCATCAGTGGCCTACATAGAAAGGGACTAGCGGGGGTAAGAGCAGATACGCAGTATTTT CAISGLHRKGLAGVRADTQYF
TRBJ2-7 NA TRBV7-8 TRBD1 TGTGCCAGCAGCCCAGGACAGGGAGCCTACGAGCAGTACTTC CASSPGQGAYEQYF
TRBJ2-1 few TRBV10-1 NA TGCGCCAGCAGGGAATCCAGGGCCAGCTCCTACAATGAGCAGTTCTTC CASRESRASSYNEQFF
TRBJ1-6 NA TRBV18 NA TGTGCCAGCTCACCAGAGGCCTATAATTCACCCCTCCACTTT CASSPEAYNSPLHF
TRBJ1-1 once TRBV5-1 TRBD1 TGCGCCAGCAGCCATAAATCCGGGACAGGGGTCATAGCTTTCTTT CASSHKSGTGVIAFF
TRBJ2-2 NA TRBV7-3 TRBD2 TGTGCCAGCAGCAGACTAGCGGGAGATAGCACCGGGGAGCTGTTTTTT CASSRLAGDSTGELFF